These T cell receptor beta chains were read from a single sample in a study of control samples from healthy donors and cancer patients. This table comes from immunoSEQ multiplex PCR, and its TCRdb copy is limited to in-frame clones, with some not included. This table holds 230,000 or so clones, just under 95% found once. The specimen was blood. Receptors originate from a man aged 50-60 years in good health. Each CDR3 is given with its conserved first and last residue. Each record gives: V gene, J gene, D gene, clone size, CDR3 protein, CDR3 DNA. D genes are given only for firm matches. Clone size appears in some rows only: once, few, many, or a class for an expanded clone.

>TRBV10-3|TRBJ1-1|TRBD1|-
CAITPTGGFNEAFF
TGTGCCATCACCCCGACAGGGGGCTTCAATGAAGCTTTCTTT
>TRBV19|TRBJ2-6|-|-
CASSIYHLQGANVLTF
TGTGCCAGTAGTATATATCATTTGCAAGGGGCCAACGTCCTGACTTTC
>TRBV15|TRBJ1-2|-|once
CATSIGQFSGYTF
TGTGCCACCAGTATCGGACAGTTTTCTGGCTACACCTTC
>TRBV19|TRBJ2-6|TRBD2|-
CASSPFIGGDSGANVLTF
TGTGCCAGTAGCCCATTTATCGGGGGGGACTCTGGGGCCAACGTCCTGACTTTC
>TRBV4-2|TRBJ1-5|-|once
CASSQVGGMSNQPQHF
TGTGCCAGCAGCCAAGTCGGCGGGATGAGCAATCAGCCCCAGCATTTT
>TRBV5-6|TRBJ1-2|-|-
CASSWGLGDTPNSGYTF
TGTGCCAGCAGCTGGGGGCTCGGGGACACCCCAAATTCTGGCTACACCTTC
>TRBV4-2|TRBJ1-2|-|-
CASSQEMALHGYTF
TGTGCCAGCAGCCAAGAGATGGCCCTTCATGGCTACACCTTC
>TRBV11-2|TRBJ1-1|-|-
CASSLINTEAFF
TGTGCCAGCAGCTTAATCAACACTGAAGCTTTCTTT
>TRBV5-1|TRBJ2-3|TRBD1|-
CASSLEPGTGADTQYF
TGCGCCAGCAGCTTGGAGCCCGGGACAGGGGCAGATACGCAGTATTTT
>TRBV4-3|TRBJ2-1|-|-
CASSLTRSSYNEQFF
TGCGCCAGCAGCCTTACACGGAGCTCCTACAATGAGCAGTTCTTC
>TRBV5-1|TRBJ2-1|TRBD2|-
CASSLVSGGSGNEQFF
TGCGCCAGCAGCTTGGTTAGCGGGGGGTCCGGGAATGAGCAGTTCTTC
>TRBV5-1|TRBJ1-3|TRBD1|-
CASSLQGLAGNTIYF
TGCGCCAGCAGCTTACAGGGGTTGGCTGGAAACACCATATATTTT
>TRBV5-4|TRBJ1-1|-|-
CASRPGPNTEAFF
TGTGCCAGCAGACCGGGGCCGAACACTGAAGCTTTCTTT
>TRBV28|TRBJ1-2|TRBD1|-
CASSTPGQGSGYTF
TGTGCCAGCAGTACCCCGGGACAGGGCTCTGGCTACACCTTC
>TRBV24-1|TRBJ1-6|-|-
CATSGTVDNSPLHF
TGTGCCACCAGTGGGACCGTAGATAATTCACCCCTCCACTTT
>TRBV5-4|TRBJ1-1|-|-
CASSSDLGNTEAFF
TGTGCCAGCAGTAGTGACTTGGGAAACACTGAAGCTTTCTTT
>TRBV2|TRBJ2-2|TRBD1|-
CASRRTGKDTGELFF
TGTGCCAGCAGGCGGACAGGGAAGGACACCGGGGAGCTGTTTTTT
>TRBV6-5|TRBJ2-5|-|-
CASRLSETQYF
TGTGCCAGCAGATTGAGTGAGACCCAGTACTTC
>TRBV18|TRBJ1-4|-|-
CASSPSRTNEKLFF
TGTGCCAGCTCACCATCCAGAACTAATGAAAAACTGTTTTTT
>TRBV7-2|TRBJ2-3|-|-
CASSLTADDTQYF
TGTGCCAGCAGCTTAACCGCCGATGATACGCAGTATTTT